This record covers a single TCR beta chain. Trimming stripped 3 bases from V and 4 bases from J, with 12 bases between. CDR3 length: 14 residues. Germline V lookup: CDR1 LNHDA, CDR2 SQIVND (reference sequence). How the authors handled the data: Amplification from reference gene primers served as the basis for estimated nucleated cell counts. TCRdb's table, derived via immunoSEQ multiplex PCR, lists solely in-frame clones and lacks some. V and J calls and clone size are given by that table; D and trimming were obtained from the DNA. Among around 190,000 clones listed, roughly 84% were seen once. This specimen belongs to a study of blood T cell repertoires in COVID-19. Looking at the study overall: Samples of COVID-19 (acute and convalescent) were obtained from the United States, Italy and Spain. The cDNA or gDNA used as material had been derived from T cells, B-cell-depleted T cells, or PBMCs.

This rearrangement joins TRBV19 to TRBJ1-1, with D maybe TRBD1 (6 bases). The sequence was obtained from a human donor in a cohort sampled during active COVID-19. Sequencing input: peripheral blood. For the CDR3, the DNA is TGTGCCAGTAGTATGGGCAGGGGTGGCACTGAAGCTTTCTTT. This gives the protein CASSMGRGGTEAFF.